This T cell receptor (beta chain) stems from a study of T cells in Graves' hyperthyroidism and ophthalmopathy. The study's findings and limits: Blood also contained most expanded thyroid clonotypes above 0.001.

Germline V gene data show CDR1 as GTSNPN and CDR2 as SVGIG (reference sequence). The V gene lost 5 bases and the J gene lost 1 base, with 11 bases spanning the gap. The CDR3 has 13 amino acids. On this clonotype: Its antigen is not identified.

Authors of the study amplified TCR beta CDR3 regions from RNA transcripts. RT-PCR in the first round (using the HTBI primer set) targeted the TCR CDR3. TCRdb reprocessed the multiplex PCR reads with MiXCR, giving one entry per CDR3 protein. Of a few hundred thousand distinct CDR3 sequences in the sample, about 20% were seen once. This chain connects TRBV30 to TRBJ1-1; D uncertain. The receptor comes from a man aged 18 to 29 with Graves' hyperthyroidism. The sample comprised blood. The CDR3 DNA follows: TGTGCCTGGGGCCAGGATACGAACACTGAAGCTTTCTTT. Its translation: CAWGQDTNTEAFF. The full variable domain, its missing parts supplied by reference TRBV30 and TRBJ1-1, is SQTIHQWPATLVQPVGSPLSLECTVEGTSNPNLYWYRQAAGRGLQLLFYSVGIGQISSEVPQNLSASRPQDRQFILSSKKLLLSDSGFYLCAWGQDTNTEAFFGQGTRLTVV.